The source of this TCR beta chain is a study of human T cells and chemical hapten exposure. Study context: Patients, predominantly female, presented with alopecia areata, totalis or universalis.

TCRdb re-called the RACE reads through MiXCR, storing one row per CDR3 protein. Here the sample spans under 200,000 distinct CDR3 sequences, around 30% being singletons. Germline V CDR1 and CDR2: SNHLY, FYNNEI. CDR3 size: 14 residues. V was clipped by 6 bases and J by 5 bases; unmatched bases: 7. Whole-study findings and limits: Large CDR3 similarity clusters arose significantly more often from expanded TCRs than from controls. The study found that DPC sensitization did not change TCRs above 1 in 1000 frequency. The donor cohort had alopecia, so its immune response may not match that of healthy people.

As to time point: pre-sensitization, week 0. Treatment denoted: therapeutic diphenylcyclopropenone sensitization with weekly scalp DPC. With respect to this clonotype: What it binds is not known.

The sample here was whole blood, taken in connection with sensitization to the hapten diphenylcyclopropenone (DPC). This sequence joins TRBV2 and TRBJ1-3; 7 bases fit TRBD1. The receptor's source is a woman in her 30s with alopecia areata. Some clones in this sample may be carry-over from other donors' samples. The CDR3 reads CASRGTARRNTIYF. DNA for the CDR3: TGTGCCAGCAGGGGGACAGCACGGCGAAACACCATATATTTT.